The 12 T cell receptor beta chains below all came from one sample that was sequenced in a study of technical replicates of blood from a few donors. Libraries were prepared by immunoSEQ multiplex PCR; TCRdb keeps only in-frame clonotypes and omits some of them. The sample carries approximately 78,000 clones, 95% to 96% recorded once. The sequenced sample was T cells isolated from PBMCs. The receptors shown here come from a human donor in good health.

The J gene is TRBJ1-1, the V gene TRBV23-1; D possibly corresponds to TRBD1 (5 bases). TRBV23-1 is an ORF, and what it does is uncertain. The V end was cut by 3 bases, the J end by 11 bases, with 22 bases between. The CDR3 runs to 15 residues. The DNA for the CDR3 is TGCGCCAGCAGTCAGATCTGTTTACCGGGCCAGGGTGCTTTCTTT. Its translation: CASSQICLPGQGAFF.

This chain links TRBV4-1 with TRBJ1-1, with D tentatively TRBD1 (5 bases). The ends were cut back, 0 bases at V and 6 bases at J, with 17 bases in the middle. Germline CDR1 and CDR2: MGHRA and YSYEKL. CDR3 length: 16 residues. The CDR3 DNA reads TGCGCCAGCAGCCAAGAAGTTGGGGGGGTAAGGTCTGAAGCTTTCTTT. Its translation is CASSQEVGGVRSEAFF.

This clone appeared once. V usage is TRBV6-6 and J usage is TRBJ1-5; D may be TRBD1 (5 bases). From germline, CDR1 is MNHNY and CDR2 SVGAGI (reference sequence). This CDR3 contains 16 residues. V was trimmed by 6 bases and J by 0 bases, leaving 15 bases between them. This chain's CDR3 is CASRQVASLSNQPQHF. CDR3 bases: TGTGCCAGCAGACAGGTAGCCAGTCTTAGCAATCAGCCCCAGCATTTT.

The chain is built from TRBV2 and TRBJ2-1; D may be TRBD2 (5 bases). The CDR3 is made up of 14 amino acids. Per the germline V gene, CDR1 is SNHLY and CDR2 is FYNNEI. V shed 4 bases and J shed 4 bases, with 11 bases lying between them. The CDR3: CASSGGLGYNEQFF. DNA for the CDR3: TGTGCCAGCAGTGGAGGACTGGGGTACAATGAGCAGTTCTTC.

The rearrangement joins TRBV11-1 to TRBJ2-2; 9 bases match TRBD1. V shed 1 base, J shed 6 bases, and the junction held 6 bases outside the gene matches. Germline values: CDR1 SGHAT, CDR2 FQDESV (reference sequence). This CDR3 comprises 16 residues. The CDR3 region has the DNA TGTGCCAGCAGCTTAGAGGGGACAGGGCTCGCCGGGGAGCTGTTTTTT. The encoded protein is CASSLEGTGLAGELFF. The variable domain in full, completed from reference TRBV11-1 and TRBJ2-2, reads EAEVAQSPRYKITEKSQAVAFWCDPISGHATLYWYRQILGQGPELLVQFQDESVVDDSQLPKDRFSAERLKGVDSTLKIQPAELGDSAMYLCASSLEGTGLAGELFFGEGSRLTVL.

The chain recombines TRBV7-9 with TRBJ2-4, with D hard to call. Trimming took off 10 bases at V and 0 bases at J, with 10 bases between the two ends. Germline assignment: CDR1 SEHNR and CDR2 FQNEAQ (reference sequence). CDR3 length: 13 amino acids. The chain's CDR3 is CATEALAKNIQYF. CDR3 bases: TGTGCCACTGAAGCCCTAGCCAAAAACATTCAGTACTTC.

The chain uses TRBV19 and TRBJ1-6; D may be TRBD1 (6 bases). Trimming took off 8 bases at V and 7 bases at J, with 18 bases between the two ends. This CDR3 is 15 amino acids long. The V gene's germline CDR1 is LNHDA and CDR2 SQIVND (reference sequence). This CDR3 is CASSRGGHENSPLHF. The CDR3 nucleotides read TGTGCCAGTTCGAGGGGGGGACACGAAAATTCACCCCTCCACTTT.

The gene calls are TRBV7-9 and TRBJ1-4, with D unclear. The CDR3 is 14 amino acids. Germline V gene lookup returns CDR1 SEHNR and CDR2 FQNEAQ (reference sequence). V lost 1 base and J 8 bases, leaving 11 bases between the germline ends. The CDR3 region is CASSLDQVVEKLFF. CDR3 nucleotides: TGTGCCAGCAGCTTAGACCAGGTAGTCGAAAAACTGTTTTTT.

In this sample, this clone turned up once. The chain employs TRBV18 and TRBJ2-3; 11 bases are a match to TRBD2. With 3 bases clipped from V and 3 bases from J, the junction kept 2 bases outside the gene matches. The CDR3 covers 15 residues. Germline V lookup: CDR1 KGHSH, CDR2 LQKENI. DNA for the CDR3: TGTGCCAGCTCACCGACTAGCGGGGTAACAGATACGCAGTATTTT. Translating gives CASSPTSGVTDTQYF.

CDR3 amino acids: CASSGGGTEAFF. CDR3 DNA: TGTGCCAGCAGCGGGGGAGGGACTGAAGCTTTCTTT. The chain employs TRBV9 and TRBJ1-1; D is unresolved. The CDR3 has 12 amino acids. Trimming pared 3 bases from V and 5 bases from J, leaving 8 bases between. Germline V gives CDR1 SGDLS, CDR2 YYNGEE.

This clone appeared once. This chain connects TRBV28 to TRBJ1-1; no reliable D call. This CDR3 has 14 residues. Germline values: CDR1 MDHEN, CDR2 SYDVKM. V was clipped by 3 bases and J by 4 bases, with 12 bases between them. The CDR3 loop is CASSFWGVSTEAFF. CDR3 bases: TGTGCCAGCAGTTTCTGGGGAGTAAGCACTGAAGCTTTCTTT.

The chain employs TRBV4-1 and TRBJ2-1, with 9 bases lining up with TRBD2. In germline, CDR1 is MGHRA, CDR2 YSYEKL. Losses at the gene ends were 5 bases for V and 8 bases for J; bases not matched to a gene: 10. There are 15 residues in the CDR3. Written as DNA, the CDR3 is TGCGCCAGCAGCGATCAGGCGGGAGGGTTGGATGAGCAGTTCTTC. This encodes CASSDQAGGLDEQFF.